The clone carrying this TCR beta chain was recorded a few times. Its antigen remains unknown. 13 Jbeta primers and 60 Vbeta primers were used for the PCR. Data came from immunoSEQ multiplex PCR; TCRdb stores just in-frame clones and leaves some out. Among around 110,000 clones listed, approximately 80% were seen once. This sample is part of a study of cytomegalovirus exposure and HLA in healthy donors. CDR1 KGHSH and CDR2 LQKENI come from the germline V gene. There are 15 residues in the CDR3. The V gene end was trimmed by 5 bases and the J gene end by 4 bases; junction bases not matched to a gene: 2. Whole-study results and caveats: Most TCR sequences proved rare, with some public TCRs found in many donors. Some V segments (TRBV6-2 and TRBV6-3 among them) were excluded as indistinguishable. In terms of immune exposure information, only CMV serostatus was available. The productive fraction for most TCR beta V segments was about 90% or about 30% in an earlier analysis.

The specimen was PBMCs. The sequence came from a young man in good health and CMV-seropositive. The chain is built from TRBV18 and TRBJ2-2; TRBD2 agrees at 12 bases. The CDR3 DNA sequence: TGTGCCAGCTCAGCACTAGCGGGAGGCACCGGGGAGCTGTTTTTT. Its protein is CASSALAGGTGELFF.